Below are 28 T cell receptor beta chains sequenced from a single sample in a study of response to subunit inactivated influenza vaccine (dated by TCRdb to the late 2010s). Libraries were prepared through RT-PCR. Sequencer: Illumina HiSeq 2500. In-frame beta chains were kept once TCRdb had trimmed the public reads at Q25 with fastp and called clones with MiXCR. Every entry covers one CDR3 protein and lists the most common genes and DNA from its rows. Counted in this sample were 490,000 or so distinct CDR3 sequences; 6.5% to 8% of them appeared once. The ten largest clones represent 10% to 15% of the sample. Here the sequenced sample was PBMCs from blood, taken 23 to 25 months after vaccination. These receptors came from a man aged 50 to 69 who received an inactivated influenza vaccine. Donor details come from another sample of the same person, matched by shared clones.

This clonotype was counted ten times or more. CDR3: CASSPDRLAEQYF. The CDR3 DNA follows: TGTGCCAGCAGCCCAGATAGACTAGCCGAGCAGTACTTC. The chain recombines TRBV7-2 with TRBJ2-7; 7 nucleotides match TRBD2. This CDR3 spans 13 amino acids. V dropped 5 bases and J dropped 6; count of bases not matched to a gene: 7. In germline, CDR1 is SGHTA, CDR2 FQGNSA. Drawing the rest from reference TRBV7-2 and TRBJ2-7, the complete variable domain is GAGVSQSPSNKVTEKGKDVELRCDPISGHTALYWYRQSLGQGLEFLIYFQGNSAPDKSGLPSDRFSAERTGGSVSTLTIQRTQQEDSAVYLCASSPDRLAEQYFGPGTRLTVT.

This clonotype was observed a handful of times. V usage is TRBV15 and J usage is TRBJ2-5; D may match TRBD1 or TRBD2 (6 bases each). The germline V gene encodes CDR1 LNHNV and CDR2 YYDKDF (reference sequence). The CDR3 contains 14 residues. Trimming removed 1 base at V and 4 bases at J, with 10 bases between. DNA for the CDR3: TGTGCCACCAGCAGAGTTGGAGGGGGAGAGACCCAGTACTTC. Amino acids: CATSRVGGGETQYF.

This clonotype was detected only a few times. The chain couples TRBV5-1 to TRBJ1-2, with a possible D match to TRBD1 (5 bases). V lost 4 bases, J lost 2 bases, and 9 bases lay in between. Germline V lookup: CDR1 SGHRS, CDR2 YFSETQ. There are 13 residues in the CDR3. The CDR3 region has the DNA TGCGCCAGCAGCAAGACAGAGAACTATGGCTACACCTTC. Amino acid sequence: CASSKTENYGYTF.

The chain combines TRBV20-1 with TRBJ1-2; 10 bases fit TRBD1. CDR3 length: 13 residues. Germline CDR1 is DFQATT and CDR2 is SNEGSKA (reference sequence). V lost 6 bases to trimming and J lost 3 bases; unmatched junction nucleotides: 4. The CDR3 loop is CSARQGADYGYTF. CDR3 nucleotides: TGCAGTGCCCGACAGGGGGCGGACTATGGCTACACCTTC.

The rearrangement joins TRBV6-1 to TRBJ1-1; D might be TRBD1 (5 bases). CDR1 and CDR2 (germline): MNHNS, SASEGT. V was shortened by 7 bases and J by 0 bases, with 9 bases between the two germline ends. The CDR3 is 13 amino acids. The CDR3 loop reads CASNVQVNTEAFF. In DNA, the CDR3 is TGTGCCAGCAATGTACAGGTGAACACTGAAGCTTTCTTT.

This clonotype was recorded a few times. The chain carries TRBV2 and TRBJ2-7; perhaps TRBD2 as D (5 bases). Trimming cost V 3 bases and J 1 base, with 10 bases left between them. CDR3 size: 14 residues. CDR1 and CDR2 (germline): SNHLY, FYNNEI. This CDR3 is CASSDDPGSYEQYF. CDR3 sequence (DNA): TGTGCCAGCAGTGACGATCCGGGGTCCTACGAGCAGTACTTC.

In its sample, this clonotype was seen a few times. V is TRBV12-3 or TRBV12-4 and J is TRBJ2-1; TRBD2 matches at 9 bases. This CDR3 has 14 residues. Losses at the gene ends were 8 bases for V and 7 bases for J; bases not matched to a gene: 9. The CDR3 sequence: CASHRGTSMNEQFF. CDR3 DNA sequence: TGTGCCAGCCATCGGGGGACTAGCATGAATGAGCAGTTCTTC.

The count of this clonotype is one. The rearrangement uses TRBV12-3 or TRBV12-4 and TRBJ1-4; TRBD1 matches 10 bases. The V gene end was trimmed by 6 bases and the J gene end by 5 bases; junction bases not matched to a gene: 6. The CDR3 is made up of 15 amino acids. The CDR3 nucleotides are TGTGCCAGCAGACCAGGGACAGGGGAGAATGAAAAACTGTTTTTT. As protein: CASRPGTGENEKLFF.

Only a few counts were recorded for this clonotype. V gene TRBV4-3 combines with J gene TRBJ1-2; TRBD1 might be the D (6 bases). With 1 base removed from V and 2 bases from J, the gap between germline ends came to 11 bases. The germline CDR1 and CDR2 sequences are LGHNA and YSLEER. CDR3 length equals 15 residues. The CDR3 sequence is CASSQVLGANYGYTF. In DNA form, the CDR3 reads TGCGCCAGCAGCCAAGTGTTGGGGGCGAACTATGGCTACACCTTC.

This clonotype was counted only a few times. Here the CDR3 reads CASSITTANYGYTF. The CDR3 DNA sequence: TGCGCCAGCAGTATAACTACCGCTAACTATGGCTACACCTTC. The rearrangement uses TRBV5-1 and TRBJ1-2; D unresolved. This CDR3 is built from 14 residues. The V end was cut by 5 bases, the J end by 0 bases, with 11 bases between. The germline CDR1 and CDR2 sequences are SGHRS and YFSETQ.

This clonotype has only a few counts. The chain uses TRBV10-3 and TRBJ2-1; 10 bases line up with TRBD1. After removal of 8 bases from V and 6 bases from J, the junction contained 7 bases not matched to a gene. This CDR3 spans 14 amino acids. Per germline, CDR1 ENHRY and CDR2 SYGVKD. CDR3 nucleotides: TGTGCCATCGGGGGGACAGGGGTCGGCAATGAGCAGTTCTTC. This translates into CAIGGTGVGNEQFF.

This clonotype was observed a few times. The rearrangement links TRBV20-1 to TRBJ2-3, with 7 bases aligning to TRBD1. Trimming cost V 5 bases and J 2 bases; bases outside gene matches: 10. This CDR3 comprises 15 residues. Germline V gives CDR1 DFQATT, CDR2 SNEGSKA (reference sequence). The CDR3 region is CSAPIPGQNTDTQYF. CDR3 coding DNA: TGCAGTGCTCCCATACCGGGACAGAACACAGATACGCAGTATTTT.

The rearrangement links TRBV20-1 to TRBJ1-4, with 7 bases fitting TRBD1. V lost 6 bases, J lost 3 bases, and 4 bases stayed unmatched. This CDR3 has 13 amino acids. Per the germline V gene, CDR1 is DFQATT and CDR2 is SNEGSKA (reference sequence). CDR3: CSATTGSNEKLFF. DNA for the CDR3: TGCAGTGCCACGACAGGGTCTAATGAAAAACTGTTTTTT.

The chain has TRBV12-3 or TRBV12-4 and TRBJ2-1, with TRBD2 matching over 8 bases. CDR3 length equals 13 residues. Trimming cost V 7 bases and J 6 bases; bases outside gene matches: 5. CDR3 coding DNA: TGTGCCAGCACCAAACGGGGGGGCAATGAGCAGTTCTTC. Translation: CASTKRGGNEQFF.

This clonotype showed up many times. This chain links TRBV6-1 with TRBJ1-6; D unresolved. V was trimmed by 2 bases and J by 10 bases, leaving 3 bases between them. Germline V gene lookup returns CDR1 MNHNS and CDR2 SASEGT. CDR3 size: 11 residues. The DNA of the CDR3 is TGTGCCAGCAGTGAAAACTCACCCCTCCACTTT. This gives the protein CASSENSPLHF.

Only a few counts were recorded for this clonotype. This chain joins TRBV29-1 and TRBJ2-4; TRBD1 matches at 9 bases. The V gene end was trimmed by 7 bases and the J gene end by 9 bases; junction bases not matched to a gene: 16. CDR1 is SQVTM and CDR2 is ANQGSEA in the germline V gene. The CDR3 loop spans 15 amino acids. The CDR3, as DNA: TGCAGCGCGGCGGCGGGACAGGGTAGGGGGGGCATTCAGTACTTC. Its translation is CSAAAGQGRGGIQYF.

This clonotype was recorded many times. The rearrangement uses TRBV20-1 and TRBJ2-1; 7 bases line up with TRBD2. The CDR3 runs 14 residues. Germline trimming cut 0 bases from V and 7 bases from J; bases unmatched to any gene: 6. CDR1 and CDR2 from the germline V gene are DFQATT and SNEGSKA (reference sequence). CDR3: CSARDPRTRNEQFF. The CDR3 nucleotides are TGCAGTGCTAGAGATCCTCGGACTAGGAATGAGCAGTTCTTC.

This clonotype came up many times. The V gene is TRBV10-3, the J gene TRBJ1-5, with no clear D. The CDR3 totals 13 residues. Germline CDR1 reads ENHRY; CDR2 reads SYGVKD. V was trimmed by 2 bases and J by 9 bases, leaving 11 bases between them. CDR3 DNA: TGTGCCATCAGTGAGAACAGTCTGGGGCCCCAGCATTTT. Protein product: CAISENSLGPQHF.

This clonotype was detected ten times or more. V is TRBV30 and J is TRBJ1-5; the match to TRBD1 covers 9 bases. Germline CDR1 GTSNPN, CDR2 SVGIG (reference sequence). There are 18 residues in the CDR3. Trimming removed 2 bases from V and 2 bases from J; junction bases left unmatched: 13. Here the CDR3 reads CAWSQSPGTGYRNQPQHF. In nucleotides, the CDR3 is TGTGCCTGGAGTCAATCTCCCGGGACAGGGTACCGCAATCAGCCCCAGCATTTT.

There are many counts of this clonotype. The rearrangement links TRBV5-1 to TRBJ2-3, with 8 bases matching TRBD1. CDR3 size: 17 residues. The junction had 9 bases not matched to a gene; V was cut back by 1 base and J by 2 bases. Per germline, CDR1 SGHRS and CDR2 YFSETQ. CDR3 in DNA: TGCGCCAGCAGCTTGCCGGTGACAGGGGTTATCACAGATACGCAGTATTTT. Translation: CASSLPVTGVITDTQYF.

Regarding this clonotype: A clone one base away is much larger, so this may be a read error. This chain links TRBV20-1 with TRBJ2-5, with 10 bases aligning to TRBD2. This CDR3 contains 15 residues. Germline CDR1 reads DFQATT; CDR2 reads SNEGSKA (reference sequence). The DNA of the CDR3 is TGCAGTGCTAGAGTTATGCTAGCGGGAGTCGAGACCCGGTACTTC. Translation: CSARVMLAGVETRYF.

This clonotype was found once. The chain is built from TRBV6-1 and TRBJ1-5, with 8 bases matching TRBD1. This CDR3 has 17 residues. Germline CDR1 MNHNS, CDR2 SASEGT. Germline trimming cut 7 bases from V and 6 bases from J; bases unmatched to any gene: 17. The CDR3: CASNTPQGAVRGQPQHF. The CDR3 DNA reads TGTGCCAGCAACACCCCCCAGGGGGCGGTTCGGGGTCAGCCCCAGCATTTT.

This sequence joins TRBV7-9 and TRBJ1-4, with 9 bases fitting TRBD1. From germline, CDR1 is SEHNR and CDR2 FQNEAQ (reference sequence). The CDR3 contains 15 residues. With 5 bases clipped from V and 8 bases from J, the junction kept 9 bases outside the gene matches. CDR3 sequence: CASSVRTGEKEKLFF. The DNA of the CDR3 is TGTGCCAGCAGCGTGCGGACAGGGGAGAAGGAAAAACTGTTTTTT.

In this sample, this clonotype turned up many times. The chain has TRBV2 and TRBJ2-1; TRBD2 matches 13 bases. Germline V gene data show CDR1 as SNHLY and CDR2 as FYNNEI. Trimming removed 10 bases from V and 5 bases from J; junction bases left unmatched: 5. CDR3 length: 14 amino acids. The CDR3 here is CATRGTSGNNEQFF. The CDR3 DNA reads as TGTGCCACCAGGGGGACTAGCGGGAACAATGAGCAGTTCTTC.

There are many counts of this clonotype. The V call is TRBV3-1, the J call TRBJ1-2; the D gene is possibly TRBD1 (5 bases). Germline V gene data show CDR1 as LGHDT and CDR2 as YNNKEL (reference sequence). V dropped 4 bases and J dropped 5 bases, with 14 bases sitting between them. The CDR3 extends over 14 amino acids. The CDR3 loop is CASSLGTVPYGYTF. The CDR3 bases are TGTGCCAGCAGCCTTGGGACGGTCCCTTATGGCTACACCTTC.

This clonotype turned up a few times. The genes are TRBV4-3 and TRBJ1-4; a weak D match, TRBD1 (5 bases). V lost 2 bases and J lost 4, with 11 bases in between. CDR1 is LGHNA, CDR2 YSLEER, per germline. The CDR3 runs 15 residues. CDR3 nucleotide sequence: TGCGCCAGCAGCCAATCGTTGGGGCGTAATGAAAAACTGTTTTTT. Residues: CASSQSLGRNEKLFF.

The rearrangement links TRBV6-2 or TRBV6-3 to TRBJ2-1, with TRBD2 matching over 8 bases. The CDR3 contains 16 residues. Germline trimming cut 6 bases from V and 3 bases from J; bases unmatched to any gene: 10. Germline CDR1 MNHEY, CDR2 SVGEGT. CDR3 nucleotides: TGTGCCAGCAGCTCTAGGGGAGCGGGAGTCTACAATGAGCAGTTCTTC. It translates to CASSSRGAGVYNEQFF.

This clonotype appeared a few times. The V gene is TRBV7-9, the J gene TRBJ1-1, with D unresolved. Germline values: CDR1 SEHNR, CDR2 FQNEAQ (reference sequence). V was shortened by 5 bases and J by 3 bases, with 10 bases between the two germline ends. CDR3 size: 13 residues. The CDR3 nucleotides are TGTGCCAGCAGCCCCCCGGTTGACACTGAAGCTTTCTTT. Protein: CASSPPVDTEAFF.